This T cell receptor (beta chain) is from a study of T cell changes during pregnancy in multiple sclerosis. This clone was seen more than once but under ten times. Germline trimming cut 3 bases from V and 7 bases from J; bases unmatched to any gene: 2. The length of the CDR3 is 15 residues. The germline V gene has CDR1 SGHAT and CDR2 FQNNGV. Here immunoSEQ multiplex PCR was the method, and the copy in TCRdb shows in-frame clones only, minus some. Here the sample spans 30,000 to 45,000 clones, about nine tenths being singletons. The receptor comes from a female donor in good health, enrolled as a control in a pregnancy study. V and J are TRBV11-2 and TRBJ2-1; 14 bases are a match to TRBD2. Sequenced material: CD4+ T cells from peripheral blood mononuclear cells, taken after pregnancy. The CDR3 loop is CASSFGTSGGNEQFF. The CDR3 DNA sequence: TGTGCCAGCAGCTTCGGGACTAGCGGGGGAAATGAGCAGTTCTTC.